This is a list of T cell receptor beta chains from one sample in a study of PD-1 blockade in classical Hodgkin lymphoma. Generated by immunoSEQ multiplex PCR, the TCRdb table keeps only in-frame clones and is missing some. The repertoire holds approximately 90,000 clones, with about nine tenths as singletons. The source was peripheral blood mononuclear cells (PBMCs), collected before the second cycle of nivolumab. All receptors come from a human donor with classical Hodgkin lymphoma. The CDR3 runs from the conserved cysteine through the conserved F or W. D genes are given only for firm matches. Only part of the rows carry a size: once, few, many, or a class if the clone is expanded.

CDR3 protein,CDR3 DNA,J gene,clone size,D gene,V gene
CASSQEGSGSLGEQYF,TGTGCCAGCAGCCAAGAAGGAAGCGGGAGCCTGGGAGAGCAGTACTTC,TRBJ2-7,.,TRBD2,TRBV4-2
CASSVGGVPRGGTEAFF,TGTGCCAGCAGCGTAGGTGGGGTACCAAGGGGGGGCACTGAAGCTTTCTTT,TRBJ1-1,.,.,TRBV9
CASSPAGTSVYNEQFF,TGTGCCAGCAGCCCCGCCGGGACTAGCGTCTACAATGAGCAGTTCTTC,TRBJ2-1,.,TRBD2,TRBV11-2
CASSLQGEQPQHF,TGTGCCAGCAGTCTCCAGGGAGAGCAGCCCCAGCATTTT,TRBJ1-5,.,.,TRBV28
CASSISGAVQETQYF,TGTGCCAGTAGTATCAGCGGGGCGGTCCAAGAGACCCAGTACTTC,TRBJ2-5,.,TRBD2,TRBV19
CASSQDPLAADTQYF,TGTGCCAGCAGCCAAGATCCCCTAGCGGCAGATACGCAGTATTTT,TRBJ2-3,.,TRBD2,TRBV4-2
CASSLGGRGNTIYF,TGTGCCAGCAGTTTAGGCGGACGGGGAAACACCATATATTTT,TRBJ1-3,.,.,TRBV27
CASSPSPNEKLFF,TGTGCCAGCTCACCCTCCCCAAATGAAAAACTGTTTTTT,TRBJ1-4,.,.,TRBV18
CASSLGTDRNSPLHF,TGCGCCAGCAGCTTGGGGACAGACCGTAATTCACCCCTCCACTTT,TRBJ1-6,.,.,TRBV5-1
CASSRDSTGELFF,TGTGCCAGCAGCCGGGACTCGACCGGGGAGCTGTTTTTT,TRBJ2-2,once,.,TRBV6-4
CASSTSGTGSNIQYF,TGCGCCAGCAGCACATCCGGGACAGGGTCCAACATTCAGTACTTC,TRBJ2-4,.,TRBD1,TRBV5-1
CASSPEVTLAETQYF,TGTGCCAGCAGCCCTGAGGTAACTCTCGCAGAGACCCAGTACTTC,TRBJ2-5,.,.,TRBV7-2
CASSPVSPYEQYF,TGTGCCAGCAGCCCCGTTAGTCCCTACGAGCAGTACTTC,TRBJ2-7,.,.,TRBV11-2
CASSIWASGANVLTF,TGTGCCAGTAGTATTTGGGCCTCTGGGGCCAACGTCCTGACTTTC,TRBJ2-6,.,.,TRBV19
CASSPQAGQSNQPQHF,TGTGCCAGCTCACCACAGGCAGGGCAGAGCAATCAGCCCCAGCATTTT,TRBJ1-5,.,.,TRBV18
CASRALVQGSGEQYF,TGTGCCAGCAGAGCCCTTGTACAGGGGTCGGGCGAGCAGTACTTC,TRBJ2-7,once,TRBD1,TRBV2
CASSLFPQGGNQPQHF,TGTGCCAGCAGTTTATTCCCCCAAGGAGGCAATCAGCCCCAGCATTTT,TRBJ1-5,.,.,TRBV27
CASSPLGADTQYF,TGCGCCAGCAGCCCGCTGGGTGCAGATACGCAGTATTTT,TRBJ2-3,.,.,TRBV5-1
CAWSVWGVNTEAFF,TGTGCCTGGAGTGTGTGGGGGGTGAACACTGAAGCTTTCTTT,TRBJ1-1,.,.,TRBV30
CASTLRDRGYQRYGYTF,TGTGCCAGCACCCTCCGGGACAGGGGTTATCAGCGGTATGGCTACACCTTC,TRBJ1-2,.,TRBD1,TRBV7-9
CASSEQGGHQPQHF,TGCGCCAGCAGTGAACAGGGCGGGCATCAGCCCCAGCATTTT,TRBJ1-5,.,.,TRBV10-1
CASSLRETYEQYF,TGTGCCAGCTCACTGAGGGAAACCTACGAGCAGTACTTC,TRBJ2-7,.,.,TRBV18
CAITGDSYEQYF,TGTGCCATCACCGGGGACAGCTACGAGCAGTACTTC,TRBJ2-7,.,TRBD1,TRBV10-3
CASSLPRATDTQYF,TGTGCCAGCAGCTTGCCGCGGGCCACAGATACGCAGTATTTT,TRBJ2-3,.,.,TRBV5-4
CASSLTFGTDTQYF,TGTGCCAGCAGTTTGACCTTCGGCACAGATACGCAGTATTTT,TRBJ2-3,.,.,TRBV28
CAISESWGGTYEQYF,TGTGCCATCAGTGAGTCTTGGGGGGGAACCTACGAGCAGTACTTC,TRBJ2-7,.,TRBD2,TRBV10-3
CASSEHIVGKQFF,TGCGCCAGCAGTGAGCATATAGTAGGCAAGCAGTTCTTC,TRBJ2-1,.,.,TRBV10-2
CSVAGDTEAFF,TGCAGCGTTGCAGGGGACACTGAAGCTTTCTTT,TRBJ1-1,few,.,TRBV29-1
CASSLSGEAFF,TGCGCCAGCAGCTTAAGCGGGGAAGCTTTCTTT,TRBJ1-1,.,.,TRBV5-1
CATRGQGAPGANVLTF,TGTGCCACCAGGGGACAGGGAGCCCCTGGGGCCAACGTCCTGACTTTC,TRBJ2-6,.,TRBD1,TRBV28
CAWNSASSYNEQFF,TGTGCCTGGAATTCCGCGAGCTCCTACAATGAGCAGTTCTTC,TRBJ2-1,.,.,TRBV30
CASSYSTSSYNEQFF,TGTGCCAGCAGTTACTCCACGAGCTCCTACAATGAGCAGTTCTTC,TRBJ2-1,.,.,TRBV6-5
CASSGVAQPTDTQYF,TGTGCCAGCAGTGGCGTCGCCCAGCCCACAGATACGCAGTATTTT,TRBJ2-3,.,.,TRBV7-2
CASSYGTKDTDTQYF,TGCGCCAGCAGCTACGGGACTAAAGACACAGATACGCAGTATTTT,TRBJ2-3,.,TRBD2,TRBV5-1
CASSPLELAGGANTGELFF,TGTGCCAGCTCACCACTAGAACTAGCGGGAGGTGCGAACACCGGGGAGCTGTTTTTT,TRBJ2-2,.,TRBD2,TRBV18
CASSPDVVYGYTF,TGTGCCAGCTCGCCCGATGTAGTTTATGGCTACACCTTC,TRBJ1-2,.,.,TRBV18
CASSLWVTDTQYF,TGTGCCAGCAGTTTATGGGTGACAGATACGCAGTATTTT,TRBJ2-3,.,.,TRBV28
CASSPPTGRDGYTF,TGTGCCAGCTCACCACCGACAGGCAGAGATGGCTACACCTTC,TRBJ1-2,.,.,TRBV18
CASSPWGANTEAFF,TGCGCCAGCAGCCCCTGGGGGGCGAACACTGAAGCTTTCTTT,TRBJ1-1,few,.,TRBV5-1
CACGRGAEAFF,TGTGCCTGTGGTAGGGGGGCTGAAGCTTTCTTT,TRBJ1-1,.,.,TRBV30
CASSSPLRGETQYF,TGTGCCAGTAGTTCACCCCTGCGGGGAGAGACCCAGTACTTC,TRBJ2-5,once,.,TRBV19
CASSLGVWGGNQPQHF,TGCGCCAGCAGCTTGGGAGTGTGGGGGGGCAATCAGCCCCAGCATTTT,TRBJ1-5,.,.,TRBV5-1
CASSFRGRAAKNIQYF,TGTGCCAGCAGTTTTCGGGGACGTGCCGCCAAAAACATTCAGTACTTC,TRBJ2-4,.,.,TRBV28
CASSQVGVAGGGTDTQYF,TGTGCCAGCAGCCAAGTCGGTGTGGCGGGAGGGGGGACAGATACGCAGTATTTT,TRBJ2-3,.,TRBD2,TRBV4-2
CASSIDRVGTGYTF,TGTGCCAGTAGTATAGATCGCGTCGGGACTGGCTACACCTTC,TRBJ1-2,.,.,TRBV19
CASSPTSGRDDEQFF,TGCGCCAGCAGCCCGACTAGCGGGAGGGATGATGAGCAGTTCTTC,TRBJ2-1,.,TRBD2,TRBV5-1
CASCLYQQGPHEQYF,TGTGCCAGTTGTTTATACCAACAGGGACCGCACGAGCAGTACTTC,TRBJ2-7,.,.,TRBV6-6
CASSGLQGTYEQYF,TGCGCCAGCAGCGGCCTACAGGGGACCTACGAGCAGTACTTC,TRBJ2-7,.,TRBD1,TRBV5-1